Listed below are T cell receptor beta chains from one sample, sequenced in a study of cytomegalovirus exposure and HLA in healthy donors. Assay used: immunoSEQ multiplex PCR; TCRdb lists only in-frame clones, some missing. This sample's table reports 40,000 or so clones. The sample was PBMCs. Receptors originate from a male donor in good health and CMV-seronegative. Both conserved end residues are part of each CDR3. D genes are given only for firm matches.

j_call | d_call | v_call | cdr3_nt | cdr3_aa
TRBJ2-1 | . | TRBV15 | TGTGCCACCAGCGGATCCGCGGGGACGCCCTCCAATGAGCAGTTCTTC | CATSGSAGTPSNEQFF
TRBJ1-2 | . | TRBV10-3 | TGTGCCATCAGTGTGGGGGGGGAGTGCACCTTC | CAISVGGECTF
TRBJ1-1 | . | TRBV7-2 | TGTGCCAGCAGCTTAGCGCGGGCTGAAGCTTTCTTT | CASSLARAEAFF
TRBJ1-1 | TRBD1 | TRBV29-1 | TGCAGCGCGAAGGGGACAGCTCTTTCGAACACTGAAGCTTTCTTT | CSAKGTALSNTEAFF
TRBJ2-1 | . | TRBV11-2 | TGTGCCAGCAGCTTAGGTGTAGGGGCCAATGAGCAGTTCTTC | CASSLGVGANEQFF
TRBJ2-4 | . | TRBV30 | TGTGCCTGGAGAAATACGCGGTCACTAGCCAAAAACATTCAGTACTTC | CAWRNTRSLAKNIQYF
TRBJ2-1 | TRBD2 | TRBV4-1 | TGCGCCAGCAGCCAAGTTGGCGGGGGGATCTCCTACAATGAGCAGTTCTTC | CASSQVGGGISYNEQFF
TRBJ1-4 | TRBD1 | TRBV30 | TGTGCCTGGAGTCTCGGACAGGGGGGGGAACTGTTTTTT | CAWSLGQGGELFF
TRBJ1-1 | . | TRBV27 | TGTGCCAGCGCCCCAAAAAGGGGGTTGGTTGATGAAGCTTTCTTT | CASAPKRGLVDEAFF
TRBJ1-1 | TRBD1 | TRBV2 | TGTGCCAGTGACAACCGGGACAGGGGGATGAACACTGAAGCTTTCTTT | CASDNRDRGMNTEAFF
TRBJ1-4 | TRBD1 | TRBV2 | TGTGCCAGCGGAAGAGGGACAGGGCTTTTTCTCGGGGGAACTAATGAAAAACTGTTTTTT | CASGRGTGLFLGGTNEKLFF